Below are 11 T cell receptor beta chains sequenced from a single sample in a study of CD8 T cells in Susac syndrome. cDNA came from roughly 0.53 to 1 ug RNA primed by random hexamers. TCRdb reanalysed the immunoSEQ multiplex PCR reads using MiXCR and keeps one entry per CDR3 protein. This table holds 95,000 or so distinct CDR3 sequences, 85% to 95% found once. Sample: CD8+ T cells from PBMCs. All receptors come from a human donor in good health.

The chain recombines TRBV12-3 or TRBV12-4 with TRBJ1-4; a possible D gene is TRBD1 (5 bases). This CDR3 spans 12 amino acids. Trimming took off 6 bases at V and 8 bases at J, with 10 bases between the two ends. CDR3 region: CASSPGGEKLFF. In DNA, the CDR3 is TGTGCCAGCAGCCCGGGGGGGGAAAAACTGTTTTTT.

The chain has TRBV27 and TRBJ2-1, with D unresolved. The V end lost 3 bases, the J end lost 10 bases, and 10 bases lay between the germline ends. This CDR3 contains 12 residues. Germline CDR1 MNHEY, CDR2 SMNVEV (reference sequence). The CDR3: CASSLSLEEQFF. The CDR3 DNA is TGTGCCAGCAGTTTGTCCCTGGAAGAGCAGTTCTTC.

The chain carries TRBV29-1 and TRBJ1-2; D gene uncertain. Trimming removed 5 bases at V and 8 bases at J, with 12 bases between. From germline, CDR1 is SQVTM and CDR2 ANQGSEA. The CDR3 totals 11 residues. CDR3 sequence reads: CSVPRTGGYTF. CDR3 nucleotide sequence: TGCAGCGTTCCAAGGACGGGGGGCTACACCTTC. Supplemented by reference TRBV29-1 and TRBJ1-2, the full variable domain reads SAVISQKPSRDICQRGTSLTIQCQVDSQVTMMFWYRQQPGQSLTLIATANQGSEATYESGFVIDKFPISRPNLTFSTLTVSNMSPEDSSIYLCSVPRTGGYTFGSGTRLTVV.

The CDR3 DNA is TGTGCCAGCAGCCCCGTGCGCGGGGGCCCCATCGAGCAGTACTTC. Its translation is CASSPVRGGPIEQYF. This chain connects TRBV3-1 to TRBJ2-7; tentatively, D is TRBD2 (7 bases). V lost 4 bases and J lost 6, with 19 bases in between. CDR1 and CDR2 (germline): LGHDT, YNNKEL (reference sequence). This CDR3 spans 15 amino acids.

The chain uses TRBV13 and TRBJ1-2; the D gene is possibly TRBD1 (6 bases). The length of the CDR3 is 14 residues. In germline, CDR1 is PRHDT, CDR2 FYEKMQ (reference sequence). V shed 5 bases and J shed 4 bases, with 14 bases lying between them. The CDR3 DNA reads as TGTGCCAGCAGCCCCATGGGGGCCGGCTATGGCTACACCTTC. It specifies CASSPMGAGYGYTF.

Regarding this clonotype: Its ends do not fully match the called genes, so a read error is possible. The chain links TRBV15 to TRBJ1-3; no definite D call. This CDR3 comprises 14 residues. Per germline, CDR1 LNHNV and CDR2 YYDKDF (reference sequence). The CDR3 region is CATSRDLSENTIYF. The CDR3 region has the DNA TGTGCCACCAGCAGAGACCTCTCTGAAAACACCATATATTTT.

The rearrangement links TRBV5-4 to TRBJ1-2; 10 bases align to TRBD1. V was pared by 6 bases and J by 4 bases, with 6 bases of the junction left unmatched. This CDR3 is 14 amino acids long. Germline CDR1 reads SGHNT; CDR2 reads YYREEE (reference sequence). DNA of the CDR3: TGTGCCAGCAAAGACAGGGGGCAGGGCTATGGCTACACCTTC. Protein product: CASKDRGQGYGYTF. Filled out from reference TRBV5-4 and TRBJ1-2, the complete variable domain reads ETGVTQSPTHLIKTRGQQVTLRCSSQSGHNTVSWYQQALGQGPQFIFQYYREEENGRGNFPPRFSGLQFPNYSSELNVNALELDDSALYLCASKDRGQGYGYTFGSGTRLTVV.

The chain joins TRBV6-1 to TRBJ2-2; D remains ambiguous. V gave up 6 bases and J gave up 2 bases, with 13 bases separating them. This CDR3 has 15 residues. In germline, CDR1 is MNHNS, CDR2 SASEGT. The DNA for the CDR3 is TGTGCCAGCAGATCCCGGTACAGCAACACCGGGGAGCTGTTTTTT. This translates into CASRSRYSNTGELFF.

The V gene is TRBV6-5, the J gene TRBJ2-7, with D unresolved. CDR3 length equals 14 residues. CDR1 is MNHEY and CDR2 is SVGAGI in the germline V gene. Trimming stripped 5 bases from V and 6 bases from J, with 17 bases between. CDR3 nucleotide sequence: TGTGCCAGCAGTCCCGACCAGAAGAGGAGCGAGCAGTACTTC. It is translated as CASSPDQKRSEQYF.

The V and J genes are TRBV9 and TRBJ2-1, with D unclear. CDR1 and CDR2 (germline): SGDLS, YYNGEE. Trimming took 3 bases from V and 7 from J, leaving 8 bases between them. This CDR3 contains 12 residues. The CDR3 reads CASSGSRNEQFF. The CDR3 bases are TGTGCCAGCAGCGGTAGTAGAAATGAGCAGTTCTTC.

The chain links TRBV11-2 to TRBJ2-5; 7 nucleotides align to TRBD2. The CDR3 is 14 residues long. Germline CDR1 is SGHAT and CDR2 is FQNNGV. V was clipped by 5 bases and J by 4 bases; unmatched bases: 7. The DNA for the CDR3 is TGTGCCAGCAGCCCGATACTAGCGAGAGAGACCCAGTACTTC. Amino acid sequence: CASSPILARETQYF. Full variable domain (rest looked up from reference TRBV11-2 and TRBJ2-5): EAGVAQSPRYKIIEKRQSVAFWCNPISGHATLYWYQQILGQGPKLLIQFQNNGVVDDSQLPKDRFSAERLKGVDSTLKIQPAKLEDSAVYLCASSPILARETQYFGPGTRLLVL.